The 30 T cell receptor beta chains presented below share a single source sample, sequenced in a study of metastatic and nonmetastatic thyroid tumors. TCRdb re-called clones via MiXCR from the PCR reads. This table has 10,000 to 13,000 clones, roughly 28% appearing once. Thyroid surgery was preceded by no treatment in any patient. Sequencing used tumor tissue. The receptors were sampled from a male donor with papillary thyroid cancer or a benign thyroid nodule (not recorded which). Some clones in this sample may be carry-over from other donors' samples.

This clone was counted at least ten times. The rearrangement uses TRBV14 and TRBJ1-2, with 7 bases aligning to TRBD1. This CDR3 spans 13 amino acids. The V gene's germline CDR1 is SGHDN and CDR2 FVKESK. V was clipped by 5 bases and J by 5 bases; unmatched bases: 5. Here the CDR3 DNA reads TGTGCCAGCAGCTACGGGACAGTTTATGGCTACACCTTC. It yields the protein CASSYGTVYGYTF.

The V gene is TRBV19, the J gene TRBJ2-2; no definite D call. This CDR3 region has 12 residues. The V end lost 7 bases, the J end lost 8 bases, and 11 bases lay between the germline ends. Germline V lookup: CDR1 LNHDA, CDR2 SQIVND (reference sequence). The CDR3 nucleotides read TGTGCCAGTACCTTGACCTGGGGGGAGCTGTTTTTT. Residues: CASTLTWGELFF.

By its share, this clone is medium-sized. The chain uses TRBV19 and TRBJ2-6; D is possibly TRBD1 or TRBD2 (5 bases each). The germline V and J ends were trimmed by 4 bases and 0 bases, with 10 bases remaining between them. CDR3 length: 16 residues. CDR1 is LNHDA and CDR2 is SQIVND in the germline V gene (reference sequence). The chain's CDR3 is CASSKAGTSGANVLTF. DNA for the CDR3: TGTGCCAGTAGTAAGGCAGGGACCTCTGGGGCCAACGTCCTGACTTTC.

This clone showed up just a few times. Written as DNA, the CDR3 is TGCAGCGTTGAAACAGGACAGGGACGAGGACTGTTTTTT. Its translation: CSVETGQGRGLFF. The rearrangement uses TRBV29-1 and TRBJ1-4; TRBD1 agrees at 8 bases. Germline V gene lookup returns CDR1 SQVTM and CDR2 ANQGSEA. Trimming at V came to 2 bases and at J to 13 bases, leaving 9 bases not matched to a gene. CDR3 length: 13 amino acids.

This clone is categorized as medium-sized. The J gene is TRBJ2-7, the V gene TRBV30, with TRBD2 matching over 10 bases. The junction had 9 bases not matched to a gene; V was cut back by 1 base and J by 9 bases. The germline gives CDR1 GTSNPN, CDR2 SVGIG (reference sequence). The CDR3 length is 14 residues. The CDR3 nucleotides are TGTGCCTGGAGTGGGGCTAGCGGGAGTTTAATGCAGTACTTC. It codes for CAWSGASGSLMQYF.

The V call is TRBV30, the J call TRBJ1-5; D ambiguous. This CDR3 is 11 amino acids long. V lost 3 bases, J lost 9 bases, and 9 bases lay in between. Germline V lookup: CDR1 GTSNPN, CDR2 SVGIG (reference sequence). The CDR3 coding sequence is TGTGCCTGGAGAGTAATTTTGCCCCAGCATTTT. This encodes CAWRVILPQHF.

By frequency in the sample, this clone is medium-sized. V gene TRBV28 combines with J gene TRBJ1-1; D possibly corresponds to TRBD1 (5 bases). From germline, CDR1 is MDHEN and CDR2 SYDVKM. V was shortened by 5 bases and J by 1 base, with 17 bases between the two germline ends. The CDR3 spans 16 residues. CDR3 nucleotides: TGTGCCAGCAGTACCTGGGGGAGTCTTAGGAACACTGAAGCTTTCTTT. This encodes CASSTWGSLRNTEAFF.

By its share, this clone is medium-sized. This chain's CDR3 is CACPDGQAGNTIYF. The CDR3 DNA reads TGTGCCTGCCCGGACGGCCAAGCTGGAAACACCATATATTTT. The rearrangement uses TRBV30 and TRBJ1-3; no clear D gene. The CDR3 runs to 14 residues. V was shortened by 6 bases and J by 2 bases, with 14 bases between the two germline ends. Germline V CDR1 and CDR2: GTSNPN, SVGIG (reference sequence). The full variable domain, its missing parts supplied by reference TRBV30 and TRBJ1-3, is SQTIHQWPATLVQPVGSPLSLECTVEGTSNPNLYWYRQAAGRGLQLLFYSVGIGQISSEVPQNLSASRPQDRQFILSSKKLLLSDSGFYLCACPDGQAGNTIYFGEGSWLTVV.

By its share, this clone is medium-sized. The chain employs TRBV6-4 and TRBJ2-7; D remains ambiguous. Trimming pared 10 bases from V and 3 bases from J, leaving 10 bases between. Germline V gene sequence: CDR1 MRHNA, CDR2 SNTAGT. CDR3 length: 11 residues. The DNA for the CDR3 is TGTGCCAACCAATTCTTCTACGAGCAGTACGTC. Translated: CANQFFYEQYV.

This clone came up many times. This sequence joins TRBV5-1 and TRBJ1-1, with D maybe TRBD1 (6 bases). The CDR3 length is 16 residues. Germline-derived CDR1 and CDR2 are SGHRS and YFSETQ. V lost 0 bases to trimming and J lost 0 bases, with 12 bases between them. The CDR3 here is CASSLEAGALNTEAFF. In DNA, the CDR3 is TGCGCCAGCAGCTTGGAGGCAGGGGCCTTGAACACTGAAGCTTTCTTT.

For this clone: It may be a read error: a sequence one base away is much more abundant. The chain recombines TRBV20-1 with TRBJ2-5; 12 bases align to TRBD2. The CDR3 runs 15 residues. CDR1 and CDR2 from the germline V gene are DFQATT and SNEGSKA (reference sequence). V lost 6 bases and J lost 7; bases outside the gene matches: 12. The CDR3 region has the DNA TGCAGTGCCACAGGCACTAGCGGGAGGACCTGGACCCAGTACTTC. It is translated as CSATGTSGRTWTQYF.

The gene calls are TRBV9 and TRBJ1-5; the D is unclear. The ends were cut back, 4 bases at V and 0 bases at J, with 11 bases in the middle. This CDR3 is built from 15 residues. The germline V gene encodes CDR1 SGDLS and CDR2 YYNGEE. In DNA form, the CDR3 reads TGTGCCAGCAGCCCAGGTATTAGTAGCAATCAGCCCCAGCATTTT. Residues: CASSPGISSNQPQHF. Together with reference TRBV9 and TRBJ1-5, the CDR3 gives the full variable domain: DSGVTQTPKHLITATGQRVTLRCSPRSGDLSVYWYQQSLDQGLQFLIQYYNGEERAKGNILERFSAQQFPDLHSELNLSSLELGDSALYFCASSPGISSNQPQHFGDGTRLSIL.

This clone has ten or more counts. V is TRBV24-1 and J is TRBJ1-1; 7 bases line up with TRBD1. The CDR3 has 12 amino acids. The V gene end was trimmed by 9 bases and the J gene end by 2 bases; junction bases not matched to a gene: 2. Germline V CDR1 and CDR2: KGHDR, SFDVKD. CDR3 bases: TGTGCCACCCGACAGGGAAACACTGAAGCTTTCTTT. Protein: CATRQGNTEAFF.

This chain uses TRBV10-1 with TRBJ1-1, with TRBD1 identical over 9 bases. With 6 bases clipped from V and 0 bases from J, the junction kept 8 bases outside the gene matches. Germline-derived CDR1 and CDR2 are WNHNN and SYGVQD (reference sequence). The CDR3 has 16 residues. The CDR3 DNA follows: TGCGCCAGCAGATCGGGACAGGGAAATTTGAACACTGAAGCTTTCTTT. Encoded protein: CASRSGQGNLNTEAFF.

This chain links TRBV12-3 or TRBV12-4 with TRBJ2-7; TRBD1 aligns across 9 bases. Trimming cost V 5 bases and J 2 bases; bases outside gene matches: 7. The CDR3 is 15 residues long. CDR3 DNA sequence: TGTGCCAGCAGTACACAGGGGGCCTTAACCTACGAGCAGTACTTC. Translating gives CASSTQGALTYEQYF.

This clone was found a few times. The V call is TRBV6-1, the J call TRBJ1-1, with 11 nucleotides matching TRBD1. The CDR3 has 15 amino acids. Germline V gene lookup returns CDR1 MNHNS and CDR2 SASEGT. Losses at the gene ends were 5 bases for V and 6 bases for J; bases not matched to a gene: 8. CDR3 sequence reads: CASSTMGQGVSEAFF. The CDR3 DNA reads TGTGCCAGCAGTACCATGGGACAGGGGGTATCTGAAGCTTTCTTT.

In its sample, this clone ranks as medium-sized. CDR3 nucleotide sequence: TGTGCCAGCAGCTCGACGACACGACGGGCCCATACGCAGTATTTT. This sequence encodes CASSSTTRRAHTQYF. The genes are TRBV9 and TRBJ2-3; D is ambiguous. The CDR3 totals 15 residues. Trimming left V 4 bases short and J 7 bases short, with 19 bases between. Germline CDR1 reads SGDLS; CDR2 reads YYNGEE.

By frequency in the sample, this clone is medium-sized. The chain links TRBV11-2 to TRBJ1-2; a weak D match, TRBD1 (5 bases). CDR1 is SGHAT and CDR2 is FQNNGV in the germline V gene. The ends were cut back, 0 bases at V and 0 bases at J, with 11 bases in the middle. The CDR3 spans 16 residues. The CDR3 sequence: CASSLEGRGANYGYTF. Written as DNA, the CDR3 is TGTGCCAGCAGCTTAGAGGGGAGGGGAGCTAACTATGGCTACACCTTC.

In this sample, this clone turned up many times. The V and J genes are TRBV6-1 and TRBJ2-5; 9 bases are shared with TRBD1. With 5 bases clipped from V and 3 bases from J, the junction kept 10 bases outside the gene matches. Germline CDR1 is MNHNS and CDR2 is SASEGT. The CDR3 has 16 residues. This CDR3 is CASSHTGGAVKETQYF. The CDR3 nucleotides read TGTGCCAGCAGTCATACAGGGGGCGCGGTTAAAGAGACCCAGTACTTC.

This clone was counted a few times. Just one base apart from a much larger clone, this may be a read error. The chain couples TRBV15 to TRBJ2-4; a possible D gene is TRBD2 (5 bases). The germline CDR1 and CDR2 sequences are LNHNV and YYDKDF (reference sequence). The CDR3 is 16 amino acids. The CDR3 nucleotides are TGTGCCACCAGAAGAGATCCGGCGGGCGCCAAAAACATTCAGTACTTC. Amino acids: CATRRDPAGAKNIQYF.

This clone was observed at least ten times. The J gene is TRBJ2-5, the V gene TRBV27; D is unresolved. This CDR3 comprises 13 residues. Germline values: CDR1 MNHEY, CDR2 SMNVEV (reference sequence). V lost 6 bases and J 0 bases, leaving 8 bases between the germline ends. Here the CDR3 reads CASSRTYQETQYF. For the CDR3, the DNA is TGTGCCAGCAGCCGGACCTACCAAGAGACCCAGTACTTC.

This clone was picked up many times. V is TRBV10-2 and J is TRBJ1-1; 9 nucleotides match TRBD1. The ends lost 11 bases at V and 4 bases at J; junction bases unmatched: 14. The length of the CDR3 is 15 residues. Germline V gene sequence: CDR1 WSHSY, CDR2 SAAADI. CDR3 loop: CAGGNQGQGGTEAFF. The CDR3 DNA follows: TGCGCCGGGGGTAATCAGGGACAGGGTGGCACTGAAGCTTTCTTT.

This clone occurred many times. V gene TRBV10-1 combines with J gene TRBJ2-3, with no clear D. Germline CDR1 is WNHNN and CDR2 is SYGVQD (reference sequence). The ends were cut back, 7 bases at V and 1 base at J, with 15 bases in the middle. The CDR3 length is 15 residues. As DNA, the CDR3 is TGCGCCAGCATTCCGAAGAATCTCCGCACAGATACGCAGTATTTT. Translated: CASIPKNLRTDTQYF.

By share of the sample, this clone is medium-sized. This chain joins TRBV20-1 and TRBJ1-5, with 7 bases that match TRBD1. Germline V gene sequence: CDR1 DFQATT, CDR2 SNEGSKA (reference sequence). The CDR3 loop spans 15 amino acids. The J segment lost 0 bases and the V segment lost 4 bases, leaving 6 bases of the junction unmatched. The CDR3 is CSAIGTDLSNQPQHF. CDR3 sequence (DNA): TGCAGTGCTATAGGGACAGACCTTAGCAATCAGCCCCAGCATTTT.

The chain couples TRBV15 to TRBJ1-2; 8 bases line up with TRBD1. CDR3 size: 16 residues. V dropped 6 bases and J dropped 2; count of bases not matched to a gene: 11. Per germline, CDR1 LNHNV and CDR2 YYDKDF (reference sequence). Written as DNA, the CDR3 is TGTGCCACCAGAACAGGGCAGGGGGCTTCCAACTATGGCTACACCTTC. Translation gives CATRTGQGASNYGYTF. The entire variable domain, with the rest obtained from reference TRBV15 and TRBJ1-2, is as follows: DAMVIQNPRYQVTQFGKPVTLSCSQTLNHNVMYWYQQKSSQAPKLLFHYYDKDFNNEADTPDNFQSRRPNTSFCFLDIRSPGLGDTAMYLCATRTGQGASNYGYTFGSGTRLTVV.

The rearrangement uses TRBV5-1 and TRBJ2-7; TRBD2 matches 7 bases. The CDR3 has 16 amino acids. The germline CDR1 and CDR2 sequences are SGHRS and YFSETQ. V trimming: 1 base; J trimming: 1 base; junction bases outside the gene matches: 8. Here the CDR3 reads CASSLRSASGSYEQYF. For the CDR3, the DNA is TGCGCCAGCAGCTTGCGAAGCGCTAGCGGATCCTACGAGCAGTACTTC.

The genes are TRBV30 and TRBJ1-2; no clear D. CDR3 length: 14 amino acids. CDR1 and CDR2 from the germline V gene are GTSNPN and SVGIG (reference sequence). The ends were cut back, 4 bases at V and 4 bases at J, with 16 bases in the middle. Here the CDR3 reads CAWNGGEVAYGYTF. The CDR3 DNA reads TGTGCCTGGAACGGTGGGGAGGTGGCCTATGGCTACACCTTC.

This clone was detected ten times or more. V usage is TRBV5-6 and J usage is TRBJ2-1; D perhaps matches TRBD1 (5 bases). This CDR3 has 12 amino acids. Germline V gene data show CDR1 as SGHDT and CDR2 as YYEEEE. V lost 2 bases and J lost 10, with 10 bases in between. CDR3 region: CASSFWGYEQFF. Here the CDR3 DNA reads TGTGCCAGCAGCTTCTGGGGCTACGAGCAGTTCTTC.

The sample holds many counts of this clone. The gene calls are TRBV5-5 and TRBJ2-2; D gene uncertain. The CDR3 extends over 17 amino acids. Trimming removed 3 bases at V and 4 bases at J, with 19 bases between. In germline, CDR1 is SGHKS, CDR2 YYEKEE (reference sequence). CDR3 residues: CASSSLYYSGSTGELFF. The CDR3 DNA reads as TGTGCCAGCAGCTCCCTTTATTATTCCGGGTCCACCGGGGAGCTGTTTTTT.

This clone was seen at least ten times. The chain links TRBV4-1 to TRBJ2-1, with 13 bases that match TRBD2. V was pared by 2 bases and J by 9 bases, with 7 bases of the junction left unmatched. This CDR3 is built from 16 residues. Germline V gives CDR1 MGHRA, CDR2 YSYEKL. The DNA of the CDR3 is TGCGCCAGCAGCCAATTACTAGCGGGAGGGCCGGGTGAGCAGTTCTTC. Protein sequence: CASSQLLAGGPGEQFF.